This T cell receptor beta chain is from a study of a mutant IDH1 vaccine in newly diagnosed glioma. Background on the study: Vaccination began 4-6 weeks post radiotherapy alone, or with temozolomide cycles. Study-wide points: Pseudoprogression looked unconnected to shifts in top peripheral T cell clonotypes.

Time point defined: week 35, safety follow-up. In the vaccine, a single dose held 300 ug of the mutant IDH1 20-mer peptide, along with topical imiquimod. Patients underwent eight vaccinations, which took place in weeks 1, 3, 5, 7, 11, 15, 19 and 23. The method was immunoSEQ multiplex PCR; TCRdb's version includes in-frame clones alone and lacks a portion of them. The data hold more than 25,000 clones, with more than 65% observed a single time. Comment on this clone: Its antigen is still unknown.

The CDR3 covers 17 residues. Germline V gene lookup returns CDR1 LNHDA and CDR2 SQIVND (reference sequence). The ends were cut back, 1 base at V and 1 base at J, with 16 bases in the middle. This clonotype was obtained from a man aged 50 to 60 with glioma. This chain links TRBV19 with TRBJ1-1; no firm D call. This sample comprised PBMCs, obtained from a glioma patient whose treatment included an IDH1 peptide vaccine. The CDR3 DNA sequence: TGTGCCAGTAGTATAGGTACCGCCGGACTGACGAACACTGAAGCTTTCTTT. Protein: CASSIGTAGLTNTEAFF.